This T cell receptor (beta chain) was recovered during a study of CD8 T cells in Susac syndrome. Study-level background: When blood was drawn, patients with Susac syndrome were on intravenous immunoglobulin alone, on corticosteroids, or therapy-naive. Study-level points and caveats: Among people with Susac, CD8+ clonal expansion was greatest in TEMRA cells and active patients.

The CDR3 is 18 residues long. Germline V lookup: CDR1 LGHDT, CDR2 YNNKEL (reference sequence). V dropped 5 bases and J dropped 4; count of bases not matched to a gene: 16. In the case of this clonotype: Its specificity is not known.

It was with random hexamers that 0.5 to 1 ug RNA was reverse transcribed. A single record per CDR3 protein comes from TCRdb applying MiXCR to the immunoSEQ multiplex PCR reads. Found here are approximately 79,000 distinct CDR3 sequences, around 93% of them singletons; the top ten hold 0.45% to 0.55%. Sequenced: CD8+ T cells from PBMCs. The genes are TRBV3-1 and TRBJ1-1, with 10 bases that match TRBD1. This receptor was obtained from a human donor with Susac syndrome. This chain's CDR3 is CASSGIGDRGPLGTEAFF. CDR3 nucleotides: TGTGCCAGCAGCGGGATCGGGGACAGGGGACCCCTGGGCACTGAAGCTTTCTTT.